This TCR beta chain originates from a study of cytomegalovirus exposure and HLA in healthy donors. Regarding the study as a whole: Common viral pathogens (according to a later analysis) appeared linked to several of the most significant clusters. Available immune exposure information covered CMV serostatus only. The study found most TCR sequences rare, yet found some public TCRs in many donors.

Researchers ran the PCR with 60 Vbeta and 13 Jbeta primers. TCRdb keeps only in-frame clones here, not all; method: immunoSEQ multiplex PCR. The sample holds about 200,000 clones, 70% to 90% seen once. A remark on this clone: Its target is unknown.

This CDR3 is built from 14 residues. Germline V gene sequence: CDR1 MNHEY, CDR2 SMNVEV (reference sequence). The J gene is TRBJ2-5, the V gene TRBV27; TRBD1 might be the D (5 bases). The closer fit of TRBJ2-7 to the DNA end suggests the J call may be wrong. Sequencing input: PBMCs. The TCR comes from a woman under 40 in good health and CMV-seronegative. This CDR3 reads CASSLVGHAYEQYF. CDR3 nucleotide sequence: TGTGCCAGCAGTTTGGTGGGGCATGCCTACGAGCAGTACTTC.